This T cell receptor beta chain was observed in a study of cytomegalovirus exposure and HLA in healthy donors. General study points: Presence/absence analysis assumed near-uniform sequencing depth across donors. In vitro confirmation showed three CMV-associated chains to be CMV antigen specific. TCR sequences were mostly rare, though some public TCRs occurred in many donors. Reported findings show TCR beta sequences accurately forecast HLA-A and HLA-B alleles in most subjects.

PCR was performed using 60 Vbeta and 13 Jbeta primers. The table came from immunoSEQ multiplex PCR; TCRdb's copy has only in-frame clones and leaves some out. Altogether 200,000 or so clones are present, 75% to 90% being singletons, with the ten largest covering 6.5%. Note on this clone: As yet, its antigen is unknown. The junction departs from germline at one end; a sequencing error may be responsible.

The CDR3 loop spans 11 amino acids. Germline V gene sequence: CDR1 SEHNR, CDR2 FQNEAQ (reference sequence). The sequencing sample was made of PBMCs. The TCR originated in a woman in her fifties or sixties in good health and CMV-seropositive. The chain combines TRBV7-9 with TRBJ2-1, with D unclear. CDR3 sequence: CSSSTFNEQFF. In nucleotides, the CDR3 is TGTTCCAGCAGCACATTCAATGAGCAGTTCTTC.